This T cell receptor beta chain derives from a study of T cells in Graves' hyperthyroidism and ophthalmopathy. Study at large: Peripheral blood specimens were obtained at initial diagnosis, prior to any treatment. Study-wide results and caveats: Within blood appeared most thyroid clonotypes that had expanded above 0.001.

RNA transcripts yielded amplified TCR beta CDR3 regions. TCR CDR3 underwent first-round RT-PCR with the HTBI primer set. TCRdb reprocessed the multiplex PCR reads via MiXCR and lists one record per CDR3 protein. The table shows some 360,000 distinct CDR3 sequences, with around 18% occurring only once. This clonotype was observed a few times. Its cognate antigen is unknown. The CDR3 has 13 amino acids. V was cut by 3 bases and J by 8 bases, with 13 bases left in between. Clinical Activity Scores of at least 3, NOSPECS grades of at least 4 and durations under 3 months characterized ophthalmopathy patients. Diagnosis rested on symptoms, serum thyroxine and TRAb, thyroid ultrasound, and orbital computed tomography.

The rearrangement joins TRBV12-3 or TRBV12-4 to TRBJ1-2; TRBD1 is a possible D gene (5 bases). This receptor was taken from a woman in her forties with Graves' ophthalmopathy. The sample was blood. The CDR3 DNA is TGTGCCAGCAGTTTTGGTCCAGGGACGGGCTACACCTTC. Amino acids: CASSFGPGTGYTF.